One sample yielded the 18 T cell receptor beta chains listed below, sequenced in a study of T-cell memory formation after mild COVID-19 (dated by TCRdb to the early 2020s). Library generation was performed with 5' RACE. Sequencer: Illumina NovaSeq 6000. The public reads were reprocessed in TCRdb via fastp at Q25 and MiXCR, keeping in-frame beta chains. Each record represents a unique CDR3 protein, reported with the most common genes and DNA among its rows. This sample gives roughly 80,000 distinct CDR3 sequences in total; approximately 23% of them show up just once. Around 45% of the sample comes from the top ten. Sequencing was carried out using PBMCs or a T cell subset sorted from them (not recorded which). These receptors were obtained from a man aged 18 to 30 who had mild COVID-19 (a few samples of this study predate the infection). The sample titles of this study are shuffled in the database, so cell type and time point are left out; the donor was told from shared clones.

The V gene is TRBV29-1, the J gene TRBJ1-1, with D perhaps matching TRBD1 (6 bases). With 5 bases removed from V and 6 bases from J, the gap between germline ends came to 16 bases. The germline V gene encodes CDR1 SQVTM and CDR2 ANQGSEA. There are 13 residues in the CDR3. CDR3 nucleotide sequence: TGCAGCGTTCGGCCTCCGCAGGGGTCTGAAGCTTTCTTT. Its translation: CSVRPPQGSEAFF. Using reference TRBV29-1 and TRBJ1-1 for the parts outside the CDR3, the full variable domain is SAVISQKPSRDICQRGTSLTIQCQVDSQVTMMFWYRQQPGQSLTLIATANQGSEATYESGFVIDKFPISRPNLTFSTLTVSNMSPEDSSIYLCSVRPPQGSEAFFGQGTRLTVV.

The chain recombines TRBV3-1 with TRBJ2-1; D call uncertain. V gave up 1 base and J gave up 8 bases, with 15 bases separating them. This CDR3 is 15 amino acids long. Germline lookup yields CDR1 LGHDT and CDR2 YNNKEL (reference sequence). The DNA of the CDR3 is TGTGCCAGCAGCCAAGTCACCGTGAACGCCCATGAGCAGTTCTTC. Translating gives CASSQVTVNAHEQFF.

This clonotype was counted a few times. V gene TRBV5-6 combines with J gene TRBJ2-7; TRBD1 matches 11 bases. Germline-derived CDR1 and CDR2 are SGHDT and YYEEEE. V lost 3 bases and J lost 6; bases outside the gene matches: 2. The CDR3 sequence is 13 residues long. This chain's CDR3 is CASSWDRGGEQYF. CDR3 DNA sequence: TGTGCCAGCAGCTGGGACAGGGGGGGCGAGCAGTACTTC.

The genes are TRBV4-3 and TRBJ2-3; 7 bases agree with TRBD2. The CDR3 has 16 amino acids. Trimming took 4 bases from V and 1 from J; bases not matched to a gene: 8. Germline-derived CDR1 and CDR2 are LGHNA and YSLEER. CDR3 sequence reads: CASSPGWAGGTDTQYF. Written as DNA, the CDR3 is TGCGCCAGCAGCCCCGGGTGGGCGGGGGGCACAGATACGCAGTATTTT.

The chain links TRBV12-3 or TRBV12-4 to TRBJ1-3, with TRBD1 matching over 9 bases. This CDR3 has 17 amino acids. Losses at the gene ends were 2 bases for V and 0 bases for J; bases not matched to a gene: 5. CDR3 residues: CASSLWDRVFSGNTIYF. DNA of the CDR3: TGTGCCAGCAGTTTATGGGACAGGGTATTCTCTGGAAACACCATATATTTT.

This clonotype came up a few times. This rearrangement joins TRBV28 to TRBJ2-3; 8 bases fit TRBD1. This CDR3 region has 14 residues. V lost 6 bases and J lost 3; bases outside the gene matches: 5. Germline-derived CDR1 and CDR2 are MDHEN and SYDVKM. CDR3 loop: CASSDRGFTDTQYF. CDR3 nucleotides: TGTGCCAGCAGCGACAGGGGATTTACAGATACGCAGTATTTT.

This clonotype was counted between two and nine times. The chain links TRBV9 to TRBJ2-5, with 10 bases aligning to TRBD2. CDR1 SGDLS and CDR2 YYNGEE come from the germline V gene. The CDR3 consists of 18 residues. Trimming removed 0 bases from V and 1 base from J; junction bases left unmatched: 9. CDR3 nucleotide sequence: TGTGCCAGCAGCGTAGAGGCTAGCGGGGGAGCGTCCCAAGAGACCCAGTACTTC. Translating gives CASSVEASGGASQETQYF.

V is TRBV29-1 and J is TRBJ1-3; no definite D call. Trimming left V 4 bases short and J 4 bases short, with 8 bases between. From germline, CDR1 is SQVTM and CDR2 ANQGSEA. The CDR3 is 12 residues long. The CDR3 DNA is TGCAGCGTTGGGTTCTTCGGAAACACCATATATTTT. Its translation: CSVGFFGNTIYF.

This chain connects TRBV7-9 to TRBJ1-5, with 11 bases that match TRBD1. Germline V gene data show CDR1 as SEHNR and CDR2 as FQNEAQ (reference sequence). The J segment lost 6 bases and the V segment lost 5 bases, leaving 6 bases of the junction unmatched. The CDR3 length is 15 residues. This CDR3 is CASSDGQGAGQPQHF. CDR3 sequence (DNA): TGTGCCAGCAGCGATGGACAGGGGGCAGGTCAGCCCCAGCATTTT.

This chain connects TRBV27 to TRBJ2-7; possibly TRBD2 for D (5 bases). Germline-derived CDR1 and CDR2 are MNHEY and SMNVEV (reference sequence). CDR3 length equals 14 residues. The V end was cut by 3 bases, the J end by 1 base, with 10 bases between. CDR3 nucleotide sequence: TGTGCCAGCAGTTTCGGGATACCGTCCTACGAGCAGTACTTC. Translated, it gives CASSFGIPSYEQYF.

The V and J genes are TRBV9 and TRBJ1-1; TRBD1 might be the D (6 bases). The CDR3 has 17 amino acids. Germline CDR1 is SGDLS and CDR2 is YYNGEE. V lost 0 bases and J 3 bases, leaving 18 bases between the germline ends. The DNA for the CDR3 is TGTGCCAGCAGCGTAGTAATCTTACAGGGTTTCGACACTGAAGCTTTCTTT. This gives the protein CASSVVILQGFDTEAFF.

This clonotype was seen a few times. In DNA, the CDR3 is TGTGCCAGCAGCGCAGGGTCGGATGGCTACACCTTC. Protein sequence: CASSAGSDGYTF. V gene TRBV7-9 combines with J gene TRBJ1-2; TRBD1 is a possible D gene (5 bases). The V gene lost 5 bases and the J gene lost 6 bases, with 10 bases spanning the gap. The CDR3 contains 12 residues. Germline V gene sequence: CDR1 SEHNR, CDR2 FQNEAQ (reference sequence).

Ten or more counts support this clonotype. The V and J genes are TRBV5-1 and TRBJ2-3; TRBD2 matches at 8 bases. The CDR3 is 16 residues long. Unmatched junction bases numbered 11, after V lost 4 bases and J lost 4 bases. Germline CDR1 is SGHRS and CDR2 is YFSETQ. The CDR3 loop is CASSPSIAGFPDTQYF. DNA of the CDR3: TGCGCCAGCAGCCCCAGTATAGCGGGGTTCCCAGATACGCAGTATTTT.

There are a few counts of this clonotype. In DNA form, the CDR3 reads TGTGCCAGCAGTTACGGGACGACGGAAGATTCCTACGAGCAGTACTTC. Protein: CASSYGTTEDSYEQYF. The V gene is TRBV6-6, the J gene TRBJ2-7, with D perhaps matching TRBD1 or TRBD2 (5 bases each). Looked up from germline, CDR1 is MNHNY and CDR2 is SVGAGI (reference sequence). Trimming removed 2 bases at V and 1 base at J, with 15 bases between. The CDR3 contains 16 residues.

The J gene is TRBJ1-1, the V gene TRBV7-9; D perhaps matches TRBD1 (5 bases). The CDR3 runs 14 residues. Between the trimmed V and J ends, which lost 5 bases and 1 base, there was a span of 11 bases. Per the germline V gene, CDR1 is SEHNR and CDR2 is FQNEAQ (reference sequence). CDR3 amino acids: CASSTHTGNTEAFF. The DNA of the CDR3 is TGTGCCAGCAGCACCCATACAGGGAACACTGAAGCTTTCTTT.

This chain joins TRBV5-5 and TRBJ1-2, with D tentatively TRBD1 (5 bases). The CDR3 has 16 residues. Germline V CDR1 and CDR2: SGHKS, YYEKEE (reference sequence). Trimming left V 6 bases short and J 5 bases short, with 23 bases between. CDR3 sequence (DNA): TGTGCCAGCACCCCTACCCCGGGACGCAGCATTTATGGCTACACCTTC. Its translation is CASTPTPGRSIYGYTF.

This clonotype was counted between two and nine times. This sequence joins TRBV12-5 and TRBJ2-2, with D unresolved. The CDR3 covers 14 residues. Trimming cost V 5 bases and J 6 bases, with 13 bases left between them. From germline, CDR1 is LGHNT and CDR2 FRNRAP. CDR3 protein: CASGLRLSAGELFF. The CDR3 DNA reads TGTGCTAGTGGTCTCCGTTTGAGCGCCGGGGAGCTGTTTTTT. The full variable domain, in which reference TRBV12-5 and TRBJ2-2 provide the parts outside the CDR3, is DARVTQTPRHKVTEMGQEVTMRCQPILGHNTVFWYRQTMMQGLELLAYFRNRAPLDDSGMPKDRFSAEMPDATLATLKIQPSEPRDSAVYFCASGLRLSAGELFFGEGSRLTVL.

This clonotype was counted between two and nine times. The V gene is TRBV6-5, the J gene TRBJ1-1; TRBD1 is a possible D gene (5 bases). The CDR3 extends over 13 amino acids. V lost 8 bases and J lost 1, with 11 bases in between. Germline-derived CDR1 and CDR2 are MNHEY and SVGAGI. CDR3 nucleotide sequence: TGTGCCAGCGGTAAAGGGACGAACACTGAAGCTTTCTTT. Protein: CASGKGTNTEAFF.